This is a list of T cell receptor beta chains from one sample in a study of cytotoxic CD8 clonotypes in ibrutinib-treated CLL. Profiling relied on immunoSEQ multiplex PCR, and the TCRdb table lists in-frame clones only, not all of them. The sample holds more than 11,000 clones, roughly 70% seen once. Specimen: PBMCs, collected before ibrutinib treatment. Source of these receptors: a human donor with chronic lymphocytic leukemia. The CDR3 runs from the conserved cysteine through the conserved F or W. A D gene is named only where the DNA matches it firmly.

length,V,D,CDR3
16,TRBV29-1,TRBD1,CSVEDGWGDRDEKLFF
14,TRBV19,.,CASRRGALNTEAFF
12,TRBV27,.,CASSGWGYEQYF
14,TRBV7-9,.,CASSFGPPGTEAFF
12,TRBV25-1,.,CASGRVAYEQYF
14,TRBV6-5,TRBD1,CASSRPGQHTEAFF
15,TRBV7-9,TRBD1,CASSPRDRAGNEQFF
13,TRBV11-3,.,CASSLESGETQYF
13,TRBV6-1,.,CASSVQGNSPLHF
15,TRBV9,.,CASSPHGSSNQPQHF
17,TRBV19,.,CASSPSGAPGGEQPQHF
15,TRBV7-8,TRBD2,CASSTGGANTGELFF
14,TRBV19,.,CASSIRGYPDTQYF
15,TRBV30,.,CAWSVGYAANTEAFF
14,TRBV19,TRBD1,CASSLGQGWQTQYF
17,TRBV7-2,TRBD2,CASSLRGGGEAKNIQYF
14,TRBV28,TRBD1,CASRGGQTNTEAFF
17,TRBV11-3,.,CASSLGKRESPTDTQYF
14,TRBV4-2,TRBD2,CASSPHAGADTQYF
13,TRBV11-1,TRBD1,CASSGDRDYGYTF
13,TRBV30,.,CAWSSRAAEKLFF
14,TRBV2,.,CASSEGPGGGEQFF
13,TRBV10-3,.,CAIRASLGDTQYF
12,TRBV7-2,TRBD1,CASSHRGGGYTF
14,TRBV6-1,.,CASSARGVNTEAFF
12,TRBV7-9,.,CASSPGHNEQFF
14,TRBV11-3,.,CASSLDRGQETQYF
17,TRBV10-3,.,CAISEGSGRPNGEKLFF
15,TRBV6-5,.,CASSYSPTAYYGYTF
15,TRBV2,.,CASSERARVTGELFF
15,TRBV19,.,CASSPRQGSGETQYF
13,TRBV4-3,.,CASSQEGGYGYTF
16,TRBV11-2,.,CASSPGGSGYPYEQYF
14,TRBV7-2,.,CASSFFGANQPQHF
14,TRBV30,.,CAWRRPQSYNEQFF
15,TRBV6-1,TRBD1,CATRRGQGSVDTQYF
14,TRBV19,.,CASSLGGVGTEAFF
13,TRBV19,.,CASREGTGGEQYF
15,TRBV7-3,TRBD2,CASSPGGGPQETQYF
14,TRBV7-6,.,CASSLALLTGELFF